This entry lists 2 T cell receptor beta chains sequenced from one sample in a study of cytomegalovirus exposure and HLA in healthy donors. PCR employed 60 Vbeta and 13 Jbeta primers. The protocol was immunoSEQ multiplex PCR, while the TCRdb copy is restricted to in-frame clones and leaves out a portion. The table lists about 130,000 clones, about 76% of them singletons. The sequencing sample was made of PBMCs. These TCRs come from a man aged 18 to 35 in good health and CMV-seronegative.

On this clone: Other DNA sequences of this sample code for an identical CDR3. The V and J genes are TRBV4-2 and TRBJ2-3, with TRBD2 identical over 11 bases. J gave up 3 bases and V 3 bases, and 8 bases lay outside the gene matches. The CDR3 totals 17 residues. Germline CDR1 is LGHNA and CDR2 is YNFKEQ. The CDR3 loop is CASSQVGLAGGTDTQYF. CDR3 coding DNA: TGTGCCAGCAGCCAGGTCGGGCTAGCGGGGGGTACAGATACGCAGTATTTT.

The chain carries TRBV7-2 and TRBJ2-1; the D gene is possibly TRBD2 (6 bases). V lost 1 base and J 0 bases, leaving 16 bases between the germline ends. CDR1 and CDR2 from the germline V gene are SGHTA and FQGNSA. The CDR3 has 18 amino acids. CDR3 in DNA: TGTGCCAGCAGCTTAGACGTCTTTAGCGGACTCTCCTACAATGAGCAGTTCTTC. Its protein product is CASSLDVFSGLSYNEQFF.